This is a list of T cell receptor beta chains from one sample in a study of beta chain features in type 1 diabetes. Some clones are missing from TCRdb's copy, which holds only in-frame ones; the method was immunoSEQ multiplex PCR. The sample yields 300,000 to 350,000 clones, roughly 8% seen once. The specimen sequenced was central memory CD4+ T cells from blood. The source of these receptors is a woman aged 18-29 years in good health. CDR3s include the opening cysteine and the closing phenylalanine or tryptophan. The order of the fields is V gene, D gene, clone size, J gene, CDR3 DNA, CDR3 protein. A D gene is named only where the DNA matches it firmly. For some rows the clone size is stated as once, few or many, or as a class when expanded; others skip it.

TRBV6-5	.	.	TRBJ2-5	TGTGCCATCAGAACAGGGGAGACCCAGTACTTC	CAIRTGETQYF
TRBV15	.	.	TRBJ2-3	TGTGCCACTAAAAGGGGTAGCACAGATACGCAGTATTTT	CATKRGSTDTQYF
TRBV7-9	.	few	TRBJ2-5	TGTGCCAGCAGCTTAGCAGGGCGTGAGACCCAGTACTTC	CASSLAGRETQYF
TRBV4-2	.	few	TRBJ2-3	TGTGCCAGCAGCCAAAGGACCCGGACAGATACGCAGTATTTT	CASSQRTRTDTQYF
TRBV7-2	.	.	TRBJ2-2	TGTGCCAGCAGCTTCCAGCGGAACACCGGGGAGCTGTTTTTT	CASSFQRNTGELFF
TRBV7-2	TRBD2	.	TRBJ2-7	TGTGCCAGCAGCTTAGTCGGCGGGGGTACCTACGAGCAGTACTTC	CASSLVGGGTYEQYF
TRBV27	.	few	TRBJ2-1	TGTGCCAGCATAGGTCAGACAGGGCAGTTCTTC	CASIGQTGQFF
TRBV12-2	.	few	TRBJ1-2	TGTGCAAGTCGCTATGCAGGGAACTATGGCTACACCTTC	CASRYAGNYGYTF
TRBV18	TRBD1	.	TRBJ2-7	TGTGCCAGCTCACCTGGACAGGACTACGAGCAGTACTTC	CASSPGQDYEQYF
TRBV5-1	.	.	TRBJ2-3	TGCGCCAGCAGCTTGGACCGAGATACGCAGTATTTT	CASSLDRDTQYF
TRBV14	TRBD1	few	TRBJ1-2	TGTGCCAGCAGTTACAGGGGTTCGCTTGGCTACACCTTC	CASSYRGSLGYTF
TRBV7-8	TRBD1	.	TRBJ1-4	TGTGCCAGCAGCAGAACCGGGACAGCTGAAAAACTGTTTTTT	CASSRTGTAEKLFF
TRBV28	TRBD1	once	TRBJ2-5	TGTGCCAGCAGTTTATTAGGGGCTCAGGGGGTGGAGACCCAGTACTTC	CASSLLGAQGVETQYF
TRBV6-1	.	few	TRBJ1-3	TGTGCCAGCAGTTTTACTCAGGGTTCTGGAAACACCATATATTTT	CASSFTQGSGNTIYF
TRBV27	.	.	TRBJ1-1	TGTGCCAGCAGTTTATCCGGGGTTAGGAGGATGAACACTGAAGCTTTCTTT	CASSLSGVRRMNTEAFF
TRBV27	TRBD1	few	TRBJ2-5	TGTGCCAGCAGCAGACAGGGTTCAGATTTGGGGACCCAGTACTTC	CASSRQGSDLGTQYF
TRBV7-9	.	few	TRBJ2-7	TGTGCCAGCAGCACGGCCTACGAGGGGGGCTACGAGCAGTACTTC	CASSTAYEGGYEQYF
TRBV6-1	.	.	TRBJ1-1	TGTGCCAGCAGTGCCCCGTCGGGGGGCCTGAGGAACACTGAAGCTTTCTTT	CASSAPSGGLRNTEAFF
TRBV5-1	.	once	TRBJ1-4	TGCGCCAGCAGCTTTCGGACTGGGAATGAAAAACTGTTTTTT	CASSFRTGNEKLFF
TRBV6-1	.	few	TRBJ2-3	TGTGCCAGCAGTGAAGCGCTAGGGGCAGGGAGCACAGATACGCAGTATTTT	CASSEALGAGSTDTQYF
TRBV18	.	.	TRBJ2-1	TGTGCCAGCTCACCCCTGGCAGGAACCTACAATGAGCAGTTCTTC	CASSPLAGTYNEQFF
TRBV4-2	TRBD1	.	TRBJ2-5	TGTGCCAGCAGCTTAGACGGGACAGTACAAGAGACCCAGTACTTC	CASSLDGTVQETQYF
TRBV4-1	.	few	TRBJ1-5	TGCGCCAGCAGCCAAGCGACCGTCCTGTCGGGAGGTCGGCATCAGCCCCAGCATTTT	CASSQATVLSGGRHQPQHF
TRBV7-3	.	.	TRBJ2-1	TGTGCCAGCAGCGGGGGGACGAACTCCTACAATGAGCAGTTCTTC	CASSGGTNSYNEQFF
TRBV7-2	.	few	TRBJ2-3	TGTGCCAGCAGCTTAGCGCTCGGGGTAGATACGCAGTATTTT	CASSLALGVDTQYF
TRBV6-1	TRBD2	.	TRBJ2-1	TGTGCCAGCAAAAAGCGGGGTGCACCAGAGGGTGAGCAGTTCTTC	CASKKRGAPEGEQFF
TRBV6-6	TRBD2	many	TRBJ2-1	TGTGCCAGCAGTTTTGGGACTACCTCCTACAATGAGCAGTTCTTC	CASSFGTTSYNEQFF
TRBV10-1	.	few	TRBJ2-1	TGCGCCAGCAGGGGCCCACGTGAGCTCCCAAGGGGCAATGAGCAGTTCTTC	CASRGPRELPRGNEQFF
TRBV5-6	.	few	TRBJ1-4	TGTGCCAGCAGCTTTTTTCAGGGACGAATAGAAAAACTGTTTTTT	CASSFFQGRIEKLFF
TRBV10-1	TRBD1	few	TRBJ1-1	TGCGCCAGCAGGGATTTGACAGGGAGCACTGAAGCTTTCTTT	CASRDLTGSTEAFF
TRBV19	.	few	TRBJ1-1	TGTGCCAGTAGGTCCGCCGTCTTAAAGGGGAACACTGAAGCTTTCTTT	CASRSAVLKGNTEAFF
TRBV7-2	TRBD2	.	TRBJ2-1	TGTGCCAGCAGCTCAGGCAGCGGGAAATTTGAGCAGTTCTTC	CASSSGSGKFEQFF
TRBV5-1	.	few	TRBJ2-5	TGCGCCAGCAGACCAGAACAAGAGACCCAGTACTTC	CASRPEQETQYF
TRBV2	.	.	TRBJ2-3	TGTGCCAGCACCTTGATGACTTTCACAGATACGCAGTATTTT	CASTLMTFTDTQYF
TRBV6-6	.	.	TRBJ1-5	TGTGCCAGCAGTCGGGGAACAGGCGATCAGCCCCAGCATTTT	CASSRGTGDQPQHF
TRBV7-2	.	few	TRBJ2-3	TGTGCCAGCAGCCCAGTGGGCGGGAGCACAGATACGCAGTATTTT	CASSPVGGSTDTQYF
TRBV7-2	.	few	TRBJ2-7	TGTGCCAGCAGCTTAGTAGCTGCAGGGAGTTCCTACGAGCAGTACTTC	CASSLVAAGSSYEQYF
TRBV5-1	TRBD2	.	TRBJ2-7	TGCGCCAGCAGCTTTGGCAGCGGGAGGTCTAGCTCCTACGAGCAGTACTTC	CASSFGSGRSSSYEQYF
TRBV11-3	.	once	TRBJ2-3	TGTGCCAGCAGCCCCAATTGGGGTTCAGATACGCAGTATTTT	CASSPNWGSDTQYF
TRBV4-1	.	.	TRBJ1-1	TGCGCCAGCAGCCAAGGGTTCAGGGGAAACCGGAACACTGAAGCTTTCTTT	CASSQGFRGNRNTEAFF
TRBV11-2	.	.	TRBJ2-3	TGTGCCAGCAGCTGGGGCCGCACAGATACGCAGTATTTT	CASSWGRTDTQYF
TRBV4-2	TRBD1	.	TRBJ1-5	TGTGCCAGCAGCCAGAGACAGGGGTATAGCAATCAGCCCCAGCATTTT	CASSQRQGYSNQPQHF